This TCR beta chain was retrieved from a study of T cell responses to AZD1222 COVID-19 vaccine. With regard to this clone: The antigen is unknown.

Whole-study findings and limits: In the spike-specific TCR repertoire, nearly half reportedly target unmutated variant regions. Clonal diversity was possibly underestimated, and the donors were mostly white British, with more females. Increases in Spike-specific TCR breadth and depth were seen after two AZD1222 doses. Only after the peak T cell response were repertoires sampled.

Here immunoSEQ multiplex PCR was the method, and the copy in TCRdb shows in-frame clones only, minus some. This table holds 110,000 or so clones, around nine tenths found once. Germline V gene sequence: CDR1 SGHDT, CDR2 YYEEEE. This CDR3 spans 13 amino acids. V lost 4 bases, J lost 8 bases, and 5 bases stayed unmatched. The material sequenced was peripheral blood, taken 28 days after the second AZD1222 dose. This chain connects TRBV5-6 to TRBJ1-4; 7 bases are shared with TRBD1. The receptor was isolated from an adult who received the AZD1222 COVID-19 vaccine. CDR3 coding DNA: TGTGCCAGCAGCGGTGGGACAGAAGAAAAACTGTTTTTT. It codes for CASSGGTEEKLFF.